This TCR beta chain stems from a study of T cell responses to AZD1222 COVID-19 vaccine. The overall study: Second-dose recipients at about 4 or about 12 weeks were treated as one pooled group. Study-level results: Recipients of two AZD1222 doses showed rising Spike-specific TCR breadth and depth. It should be noted that donors were predominantly white British and more often female, and clonal diversity was possibly underestimated. Sampling that yielded the repertoires occurred only after the peak T cell response.

This clone came up once. The antigen remains undetermined. The assay was immunoSEQ multiplex PCR, and TCRdb's table has in-frame clones only and misses some. The sample carries 84,000 or so clones, more than 75% recorded once. Germline-derived CDR1 and CDR2 are SQVTM and ANQGSEA. The CDR3 extends over 14 amino acids. Trimming pared 0 bases from V and 7 bases from J, leaving 12 bases between. The rearrangement links TRBV29-1 to TRBJ1-4; D is unresolved. This TCR was recovered from an adult in good health. Sequenced here: peripheral blood, sampled on day 0 of AZD1222 vaccination. The CDR3 here is CSVEETAVGEKLFF. The CDR3 DNA reads as TGCAGCGTTGAAGAAACAGCTGTAGGTGAAAAACTGTTTTTT.